The 16 T cell receptor beta chains given below trace back to one sample, sequenced in a study of cytomegalovirus exposure and HLA in healthy donors. 60 Vbeta and 13 Jbeta primers were used in PCR. Profiling relied on immunoSEQ multiplex PCR, and the TCRdb table lists in-frame clones only, not all of them. The sample gives 100,000 to 150,000 clones, about 76% of which show up once; around 13% is in the top ten. Specimen: PBMCs. These receptors were taken from a woman in her fifties or sixties in good health and CMV-seropositive.

To note about this clone: The identical CDR3 is also encoded by other nucleotide sequences in the sample. This chain joins TRBV20-1 and TRBJ1-5; no definite D call. Germline values: CDR1 DFQATT, CDR2 SNEGSKA (reference sequence). The CDR3 is 10 residues long. Deletions cut 6 bases from V and 5 bases from J, with 5 bases between. The CDR3 loop is CSASDQPQHF. DNA of the CDR3: TGCAGTGCCTCAGATCAGCCCCAGCATTTT.

The chain is built from TRBV7-8 and TRBJ2-7, with D maybe TRBD2 (5 bases). The germline CDR1 and CDR2 sequences are SGHVS and FQNEAQ. Trimming took off 0 bases at V and 1 base at J, with 7 bases between the two ends. This CDR3 has 14 residues. The CDR3 region has the DNA TGTGCCAGCAGCTTAGCTGAGGGATCCTACGAGCAGTACTTC. It codes for CASSLAEGSYEQYF.

The genes are TRBV6-1 and TRBJ2-7; D is possibly TRBD2 (6 bases). V lost 7 bases and J 7 bases, leaving 14 bases between the germline ends. The CDR3 totals 12 residues. Germline CDR1 and CDR2: MNHNS and SASEGT. The CDR3 is CASTALRGEQYF. The CDR3 nucleotides read TGTGCCAGCACCGCCCTACGGGGGGAGCAGTACTTC.

V is TRBV13 and J is TRBJ2-2, with 7 bases fitting TRBD1. Per germline, CDR1 PRHDT and CDR2 FYEKMQ (reference sequence). The V and J ends lost 1 base and 6 bases, in that order; junction bases with no gene match: 2. The CDR3 spans 14 residues. The CDR3 region is CASSLDRGPGELFF. The CDR3 nucleotides read TGTGCCAGCAGCTTAGACAGGGGCCCCGGGGAGCTGTTTTTT.

The rearrangement links TRBV7-9 to TRBJ2-3; D unresolved. There are 12 residues in the CDR3. Trimming cost V 1 base and J 14 bases, with 13 bases left between them. From germline, CDR1 is SEHNR and CDR2 FQNEAQ (reference sequence). This CDR3 is CASSLELNSPYF. DNA of the CDR3: TGTGCCAGCAGCTTAGAGCTGAATTCTCCGTATTTT.

The V gene is TRBV6-1, the J gene TRBJ1-4; maybe TRBD1 (5 bases). Germline values: CDR1 MNHNS, CDR2 SASEGT. The CDR3 contains 15 residues. V was cut by 3 bases and J by 6 bases, with 14 bases left in between. The CDR3 loop is CASSEAVGGDEKLFF. In DNA form, the CDR3 reads TGTGCCAGCAGTGAGGCCGTGGGAGGGGATGAAAAACTGTTTTTT.

This chain joins TRBV15 and TRBJ2-1; the match to TRBD2 covers 7 bases. This CDR3 has 17 amino acids. Trimming cost V 5 bases and J 6 bases; bases outside gene matches: 16. Looked up from germline, CDR1 is LNHNV and CDR2 is YYDKDF (reference sequence). The CDR3 DNA sequence: TGTGCCACCAGCCGGGGGGACCAAAACCCTCGGGGCAATGAGCAGTTCTTC. This codes for CATSRGDQNPRGNEQFF.

The chain carries TRBV4-2 and TRBJ2-1; no reliable D call. The CDR3 consists of 15 residues. The V end was cut by 0 bases, the J end by 0 bases, with 6 bases between. From germline, CDR1 is LGHNA and CDR2 YNFKEQ. In DNA, the CDR3 is TGTGCCAGCAGCCAAGACAGGTCCTCCTACAATGAGCAGTTCTTC. Amino acids: CASSQDRSSYNEQFF.

A single count supports this clone. The V call is TRBV7-6, the J call TRBJ2-2; a possible D gene is TRBD2 (5 bases). The germline V and J ends were trimmed by 5 bases and 0 bases, with 13 bases remaining between them. CDR1 and CDR2 from the germline V gene are SGHVS and FNYEAQ. CDR3 length: 16 residues. The CDR3 protein is CASSPTRNTNTGELFF. CDR3 bases: TGTGCCAGCAGCCCTACTAGAAACACGAACACCGGGGAGCTGTTTTTT.

This chain joins TRBV28 and TRBJ1-4, with 12 bases lining up with TRBD1. Trimming cost V 4 bases and J 7 bases; bases outside gene matches: 10. The CDR3 consists of 17 residues. Germline values: CDR1 MDHEN, CDR2 SYDVKM. CDR3 coding DNA: TGTGCCAGCAGTTCGAGTGGGACAGGGGGCGCCCGTGAAAAACTGTTTTTT. This sequence encodes CASSSSGTGGAREKLFF.

The chain joins TRBV7-2 to TRBJ2-5; weak D call: TRBD2 (5 bases). Germline V gives CDR1 SGHTA, CDR2 FQGNSA. V was shortened by 1 base and J by 5 bases, with 14 bases between the two germline ends. This CDR3 has 15 amino acids. For the CDR3, the DNA is TGTGCCAGCAGCTTAGTAGTTAGTGGCGGGGAGACCCAGTACTTC. Translation gives CASSLVVSGGETQYF.

The chain recombines TRBV7-8 with TRBJ1-2; the match to TRBD1 covers 9 bases. From germline, CDR1 is SGHVS and CDR2 FQNEAQ. The CDR3 sequence is 17 residues long. With 5 bases clipped from V and 0 bases from J, the junction kept 10 bases outside the gene matches. The CDR3 DNA sequence: TGTGCCAGCAGCCCGGGACAGGGCGCACAATCTAACTATGGCTACACCTTC. The encoded protein is CASSPGQGAQSNYGYTF. Based on the CDR3 plus reference TRBV7-8 and TRBJ1-2, the full variable domain is GAGVSQSPRYKVAKRGQDVALRCDPISGHVSLFWYQQALGQGPEFLTYFQNEAQLDKSGLPSDRFFAERPEGSVSTLKIQRTQQEDSAVYLCASSPGQGAQSNYGYTFGSGTRLTVV.

The chain links TRBV6-6 to TRBJ2-1; D may be TRBD2 (5 bases). Trimming took off 2 bases at V and 5 bases at J, with 13 bases between the two ends. CDR3 length: 15 amino acids. Germline CDR1 MNHNY, CDR2 SVGAGI (reference sequence). CDR3 coding DNA: TGTGCCAGCAGTTACGGAGGTTCTAGACACAATGAGCAGTTCTTC. Amino acids: CASSYGGSRHNEQFF.

The rearrangement uses TRBV5-1 and TRBJ1-4; TRBD1 agrees at 10 bases. CDR1 and CDR2 (germline): SGHRS, YFSETQ. V trimming: 0 bases; J trimming: 4 bases; junction bases outside the gene matches: 6. The CDR3 sequence is 17 residues long. CDR3 nucleotide sequence: TGCGCCAGCAGCTTGGTGGGACAGGGGACCCTTAATGAAAAACTGTTTTTT. Translated, it gives CASSLVGQGTLNEKLFF. The complete variable domain, with remaining parts taken from reference TRBV5-1 and TRBJ1-4, reads KAGVTQTPRYLIKTRGQQVTLSCSPISGHRSVSWYQQTPGQGLQFLFEYFSETQRNKGNFPGRFSGRQFSNSRSEMNVSTLELGDSALYLCASSLVGQGTLNEKLFFGSGTQLSVL.

This chain joins TRBV6-6 and TRBJ2-1; D call uncertain. The CDR3 is 12 residues long. Looked up from germline, CDR1 is MNHNY and CDR2 is SVGAGI (reference sequence). Trimming took off 11 bases at V and 8 bases at J, with 16 bases between the two ends. As DNA, the CDR3 is TGTGCCGTATTCACCAAACGGGATGAGCAGTTCTTC. The encoded protein is CAVFTKRDEQFF.

The rearrangement joins TRBV7-6 to TRBJ1-1; D is unclear. The CDR3 covers 14 residues. The germline CDR1 and CDR2 sequences are SGHVS and FNYEAQ. V shed 2 bases and J shed 0 bases, with 7 bases lying between them. The CDR3 sequence is CASSLPGLNTEAFF. The CDR3 nucleotides read TGTGCCAGCAGCTTACCAGGTCTGAACACTGAAGCTTTCTTT. Full variable domain (outside the CDR3, taken from reference TRBV7-6 and TRBJ1-1): GAGVSQSPRYKVTKRGQDVALRCDPISGHVSLYWYRQALGQGPEFLTYFNYEAQQDKSGLPNDRFSAERPEGSISTLTIQRTEQRDSAMYRCASSLPGLNTEAFFGQGTRLTVV.